This note documents a single TCR beta chain sequence. Its target is not known. This sample was included in a study of T cell repertoires in cytomegalovirus infection. Looking at the study overall: TCR beta signatures that were public indicated CMV infection and matching HLA type.

TCRdb re-derived calls from the reads in MiXCR, one entry per CDR3 protein. Among approximately 910,000 distinct CDR3 sequences, roughly 30% were seen once, and the ten largest hold roughly 12%. Study conclusions and caveats: Clonotypes of TCR beta that were HLA-C-restricted and CMV-specific dominated the ex vivo response. Totalled public TCR beta family frequency picked out people who carried CMV plus the relevant HLA.

The source is a human donor in good health (CMV status not recorded). Some clones in this sample may be carry-over from other donors' samples. The sequencing used cultured CD8+ T cells from PBMCs, collected from culture after CMV antigen stimulation.

CDR3 DNA sequence: TGTGCCAGCAGGACAGGGGGTTGGAGCACTGAAGCTTTCTTT. It codes for CASRTGGWSTEAFF. The chain combines TRBV27 with TRBJ1-1; TRBD1 matches at 9 bases. Trimming removed 6 bases from V and 4 bases from J; junction bases left unmatched: 6. Germline CDR1 MNHEY, CDR2 SMNVEV (reference sequence). This CDR3 spans 14 amino acids.